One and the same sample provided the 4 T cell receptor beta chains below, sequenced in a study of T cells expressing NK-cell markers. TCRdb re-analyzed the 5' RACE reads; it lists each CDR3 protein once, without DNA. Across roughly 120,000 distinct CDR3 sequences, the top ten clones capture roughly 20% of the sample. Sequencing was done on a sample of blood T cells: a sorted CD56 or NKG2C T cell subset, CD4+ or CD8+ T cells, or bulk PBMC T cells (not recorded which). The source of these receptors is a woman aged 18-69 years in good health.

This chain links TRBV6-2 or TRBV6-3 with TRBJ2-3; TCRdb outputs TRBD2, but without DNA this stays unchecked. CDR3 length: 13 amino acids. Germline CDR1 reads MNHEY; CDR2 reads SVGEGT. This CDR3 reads CASSSGLTDTQYF.

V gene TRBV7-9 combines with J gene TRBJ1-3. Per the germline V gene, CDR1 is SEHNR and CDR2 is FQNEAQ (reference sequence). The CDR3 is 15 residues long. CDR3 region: CASSPTQDRVNTIYF. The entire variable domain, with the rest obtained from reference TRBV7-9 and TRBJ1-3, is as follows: DTGVSQNPRHKITKRGQNVTFRCDPISEHNRLYWYRQTLGQGPEFLTYFQNEAQLEKSRLLSDRFSAERPKGSFSTLEIQRTEQGDSAMYLCASSPTQDRVNTIYFGEGSWLTVV.

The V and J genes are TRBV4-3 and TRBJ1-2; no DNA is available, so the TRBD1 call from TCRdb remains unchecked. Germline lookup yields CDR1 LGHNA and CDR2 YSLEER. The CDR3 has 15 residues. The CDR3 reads CASSQDSGVRDGYTF.

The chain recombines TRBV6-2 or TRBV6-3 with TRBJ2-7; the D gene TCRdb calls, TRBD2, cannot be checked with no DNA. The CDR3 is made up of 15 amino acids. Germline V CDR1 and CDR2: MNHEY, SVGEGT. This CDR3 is CASSYGLAQPYEQYF.